What follows are 10 T cell receptor beta chains derived from one specimen sequenced in a study of memory CD4+ T cells and cytomegalovirus serostatus. Only in-frame clones appear in the TCRdb table, and some are missing; sequencing was by immunoSEQ multiplex PCR. The sample holds approximately 40,000 clones, 76% seen once. Single viable CD3+CD4+CD8-CD45RO+ cells were sorted as the memory CD4+ T cells. The sample consisted of memory CD4+ T cells from blood. The receptors originated from an adult in good health and CMV-seronegative.

The chain combines TRBV5-4 with TRBJ2-2; TRBD2 is a possible D gene (6 bases). The V end was cut by 4 bases, the J end by 1 base, with 14 bases between. This CDR3 comprises 16 residues. CDR1 is SGHNT, CDR2 YYREEE, per germline (reference sequence). The CDR3 protein is CASSPGVGMNTGELFF. CDR3 DNA sequence: TGTGCCAGCAGCCCGGGGGTGGGGATGAACACCGGGGAGCTGTTTTTT.

Comments on this clone: Germline is not matched at one junction end, which may reflect a read error. The chain combines TRBV7-7 with TRBJ1-3; no clear D. The CDR3 covers 12 residues. Germline loops: CDR1 SSHAT, CDR2 FNYEAQ (reference sequence). CDR3 DNA: TGTGCTAGCAGCCCCGGGGGAAACACCATATATTTT. As protein: CASSPGGNTIYF.

The chain uses TRBV5-1 and TRBJ1-1; D perhaps matches TRBD1 (5 bases). The ends were cut back, 3 bases at V and 2 bases at J, with 11 bases in the middle. Germline lookup yields CDR1 SGHRS and CDR2 YFSETQ. The CDR3 loop spans 14 amino acids. CDR3 coding DNA: TGCGCCAGCAGCTCCGGGGGGGGAAACACTGAAGCTTTCTTT. Translation gives CASSSGGGNTEAFF.

This clone has just one count. The chain uses TRBV28 and TRBJ2-2; D gene unclear. CDR3 length: 14 residues. With 5 bases removed from V and 1 base from J, the gap between germline ends came to 8 bases. Germline V lookup: CDR1 MDHEN, CDR2 SYDVKM. In DNA, the CDR3 is TGTGCCAGCAGTGGAACCGTGAACACCGGGGAGCTGTTTTTT. The encoded protein is CASSGTVNTGELFF.

CDR3 residues: CASSYGLAGGRETQYF. The CDR3 nucleotides read TGTGCCAGCAGTTACGGACTAGCGGGGGGGCGGGAGACCCAGTACTTC. The gene calls are TRBV6-5 and TRBJ2-5; 15 bases match TRBD2. CDR1 and CDR2 (germline): MNHEY, SVGAGI. V was pared by 2 bases and J by 5 bases, with 3 bases of the junction left unmatched. The CDR3 is made up of 16 amino acids.

This chain joins TRBV6-4 and TRBJ2-3, with TRBD2 identical over 13 bases. The CDR3 totals 17 residues. The V gene end was trimmed by 6 bases and the J gene end by 4 bases; junction bases not matched to a gene: 10. Germline V CDR1 and CDR2: MRHNA, SNTAGT. CDR3 bases: TGTGCCAGCAGCCCAGCCGGGACTAGCGGGGCCGCAGATACGCAGTATTTT. Protein: CASSPAGTSGAADTQYF.

This clone showed up just once. The chain recombines TRBV6-4 with TRBJ2-1; TRBD1 might be the D (5 bases). This CDR3 region has 14 residues. V lost 5 bases and J lost 5, with 13 bases in between. Germline-derived CDR1 and CDR2 are MRHNA and SNTAGT. Here the CDR3 reads CASSPTWGHNEQFF. CDR3 DNA: TGTGCCAGCAGTCCAACATGGGGCCACAATGAGCAGTTCTTC.

This clone was observed a handful of times. This chain connects TRBV5-6 to TRBJ2-6, with D perhaps TRBD1 (5 bases). Looked up from germline, CDR1 is SGHDT and CDR2 is YYEEEE. There are 16 residues in the CDR3. The V end was cut by 3 bases, the J end by 2 bases, with 12 bases between. CDR3 DNA: TGTGCCAGCAGCTACAGGTGGGTGGCTGGGGCCAACGTCCTGACTTTC. It yields the protein CASSYRWVAGANVLTF.

V and J are TRBV2 and TRBJ1-5; D perhaps matches TRBD1 (6 bases). V was trimmed by 6 bases and J by 3 bases, leaving 12 bases between them. This CDR3 is 14 amino acids long. The germline gives CDR1 SNHLY, CDR2 FYNNEI. The CDR3 DNA follows: TGTGCCAGCAGAGACACAGGGTACAATCAGCCCCAGCATTTT. It specifies CASRDTGYNQPQHF.

This clone is medium-sized by share. The V gene is TRBV5-1, the J gene TRBJ1-1; the match to TRBD1 covers 7 bases. With 5 bases clipped from V and 7 bases from J, the junction kept 5 bases outside the gene matches. The CDR3 is 12 residues long. The germline gives CDR1 SGHRS, CDR2 YFSETQ. The CDR3 coding sequence is TGCGCCAGCAGATATGGACAGGATGAAGCTTTCTTT. This gives the protein CASRYGQDEAFF.